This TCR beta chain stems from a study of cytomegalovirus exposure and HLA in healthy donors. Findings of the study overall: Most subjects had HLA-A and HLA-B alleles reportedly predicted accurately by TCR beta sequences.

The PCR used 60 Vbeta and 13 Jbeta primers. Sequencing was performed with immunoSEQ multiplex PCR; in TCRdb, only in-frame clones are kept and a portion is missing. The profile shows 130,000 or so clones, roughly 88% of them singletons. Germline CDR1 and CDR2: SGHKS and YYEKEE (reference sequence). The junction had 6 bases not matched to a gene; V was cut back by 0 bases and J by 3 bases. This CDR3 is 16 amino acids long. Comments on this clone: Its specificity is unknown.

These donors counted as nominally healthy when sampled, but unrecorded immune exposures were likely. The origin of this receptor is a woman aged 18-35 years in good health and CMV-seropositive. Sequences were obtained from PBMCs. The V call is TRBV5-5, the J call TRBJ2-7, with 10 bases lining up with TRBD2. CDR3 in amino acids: CASSLEASGGVYEQYF. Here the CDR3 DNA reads TGTGCCAGCAGCTTGGAGGCTAGCGGGGGTGTCTACGAGCAGTACTTC.